These T cell receptor beta chains were read from a single sample in a study of T cell responses to AZD1222 COVID-19 vaccine. Produced via immunoSEQ multiplex PCR; TCRdb's table is partial and in-frame only. This sample has 150,000 or so clones; under 95% occur once, and the top ten carry 1.5% to 2%. The starting material was peripheral blood, obtained on day 0 of AZD1222 vaccination. The receptor set was obtained from an adult in good health. Each CDR3 is given with its conserved first and last residue. A D gene is named only where the DNA matches it firmly. The listing skips clone size in some rows; elsewhere it reads once, few, many or a size class.

TRBV29-1	.	TRBJ1-5	.	CSVGGGAGQPQHF	TGCAGCGTTGGTGGGGGCGCGGGCCAGCCCCAGCATTTT
TRBV5-6	TRBD2	TRBJ2-3	.	CASSRLAGAHSTDTQYF	TGTGCCAGCAGCCGACTAGCGGGAGCGCATAGCACAGATACGCAGTATTTT
TRBV5-1	.	TRBJ1-2	.	CASSLAQGGNYGYTF	TGCGCCAGCAGCTTGGCCCAGGGTGGAAACTATGGCTACACCTTC
TRBV3-1/TRBV3-2	TRBD1	TRBJ1-2	.	CASSQADRSNYGYTF	TGTGCCAGCAGCCAAGCGGACAGGAGCAACTATGGCTACACCTTC
TRBV2	.	TRBJ2-5	.	CASREQTQETQYF	TGTGCCAGCAGGGAACAGACTCAAGAGACCCAGTACTTC
TRBV6-5	.	TRBJ1-2	.	CASRYPGTGNGYTF	TGTGCCAGCAGATACCCCGGGACGGGAAATGGCTACACCTTC
TRBV14	.	TRBJ2-2	.	CASSQGYRGAGELFF	TGTGCCAGCAGCCAAGGGTATAGAGGGGCCGGGGAGCTGTTTTTT
TRBV15	.	TRBJ2-7	.	CATSVGHRISYEQYF	TGTGCCACCAGCGTCGGACACCGTATCTCCTACGAGCAGTACTTC
TRBV28	.	TRBJ1-1	.	CASSQSITGGAFF	TGTGCCAGCAGTCAAAGCATCACGGGGGGAGCTTTCTTT
TRBV11-2	.	TRBJ1-2	.	CASSLVVQGGYGYTF	TGTGCCAGCAGCCTAGTGGTGCAGGGCGGCTATGGCTACACCTTC
TRBV25-1	.	TRBJ2-1	once	CASSLPGGLANEQFF	TGTGCCAGCAGTCTCCCGGGGGGCCTTGCCAATGAGCAGTTCTTC
TRBV7-3	.	TRBJ1-1	.	CASSLGLGTEAFF	TGTGCCAGCAGCTTAGGCTTGGGCACTGAAGCTTTCTTT
TRBV4-2	TRBD1	TRBJ1-4	.	CASSQQNTGGGRTNEKLFF	TGTGCCAGCAGCCAACAAAACACAGGGGGTGGCCGAACTAATGAAAAACTGTTTTTT
TRBV7-9	TRBD2	TRBJ2-7	.	CASSPGLAGNEQYF	TGTGCCAGCAGCCCTGGACTAGCGGGAAACGAGCAGTACTTC
TRBV29-1	TRBD2	TRBJ2-1	.	CSVIGPGGYNEQFF	TGCAGCGTTATTGGCCCGGGGGGCTACAATGAGCAGTTCTTC